The 19 T cell receptor beta chains below all came from one sample that was sequenced in a study of blood T cells in healthy people across ages. For the second PCR, which ran for 7 to 11 cycles, a sample-barcoded 5' primer and a J-beta primer mix were used. MiXCR, run by TCRdb on the 5' RACE reads, gives a single entry per CDR3 protein. The table records over 1,500,000 distinct CDR3 sequences, roughly two fifths of them present only once. Sequenced sample: blood. The receptors derive from a human donor in good health.

This CDR3 is CASSLRQILNSPLHF. CDR3 DNA: TGTGCCAGCAGCTTGAGACAGATCCTTAATTCACCCCTCCACTTT. The chain is built from TRBV7-2 and TRBJ1-6, with D possibly TRBD1 on 5 matching bases. V lost 3 bases to trimming and J lost 6 bases, with 12 bases between them. CDR3 length equals 15 residues. Germline lookup yields CDR1 SGHTA and CDR2 FQGNSA.

This clonotype was seen a handful of times. This rearrangement joins TRBV27 to TRBJ2-3, with D perhaps matching TRBD2 (5 bases). Trimming stripped 2 bases from V and 7 bases from J, with 10 bases between. The CDR3 consists of 13 residues. The germline gives CDR1 MNHEY, CDR2 SMNVEV (reference sequence). The CDR3 reads CASSLGGGHTQYF. CDR3 nucleotide sequence: TGTGCCAGCAGTTTAGGAGGTGGTCATACGCAGTATTTT.

The chain is built from TRBV5-1 and TRBJ2-2; either TRBD1 or TRBD2 may fit D (5 bases each). Between the trimmed V and J ends, which lost 0 bases and 2 bases, there was a span of 11 bases. Germline CDR1 reads SGHRS; CDR2 reads YFSETQ. The length of the CDR3 is 16 residues. The CDR3 loop is CASSLDQGPNTGELFF. DNA for the CDR3: TGCGCCAGCAGCTTGGATCAGGGACCCAACACCGGGGAGCTGTTTTTT.

This clonotype was observed a handful of times. The CDR3 region has the DNA TGCAGCGTTGGGGAGAATCAGCCCCAGCATTTT. Protein product: CSVGENQPQHF. The gene calls are TRBV29-1 and TRBJ1-5; no clear D gene. This CDR3 comprises 11 residues. The ends were cut back, 4 bases at V and 4 bases at J, with 5 bases in the middle. Per germline, CDR1 SQVTM and CDR2 ANQGSEA.

V and J are TRBV11-2 and TRBJ1-2; 8 bases align to TRBD1. The CDR3 runs 15 residues. Germline lookup yields CDR1 SGHAT and CDR2 FQNNGV. The junction had 14 bases not matched to a gene; V was cut back by 8 bases and J by 6 bases. The CDR3 is CASRRSRGRGNGYTF. The DNA for the CDR3 is TGTGCCAGCCGACGAAGCAGGGGGCGTGGGAATGGCTACACCTTC.

The chain has TRBV27 and TRBJ2-7; D might be TRBD1 or TRBD2, each matching 6 bases. The germline CDR1 and CDR2 sequences are MNHEY and SMNVEV (reference sequence). V lost 4 bases and J lost 2, with 15 bases in between. The CDR3 loop spans 15 amino acids. CDR3 DNA: TGTGCCAGCAGTTCCCTGGGGGCGGGGACCTACGAGCAGTACTTC. This codes for CASSSLGAGTYEQYF.

This chain connects TRBV12-3 or TRBV12-4 to TRBJ2-5; weak D call: TRBD2 (5 bases). Trimming removed 4 bases from V and 5 bases from J, with 14 bases in between. CDR3 length: 14 residues. The CDR3 DNA reads TGTGCCAGCAGTTCTCAACTAGTGAGGGAGACCCAGTACTTC. Translating gives CASSSQLVRETQYF.

This clonotype has more than one count but fewer than ten. The chain employs TRBV6-6 and TRBJ1-2, with a possible D match to TRBD1 (5 bases). The germline V and J ends were trimmed by 0 bases and 0 bases, with 11 bases remaining between them. CDR1 is MNHNY and CDR2 is SVGAGI in the germline V gene (reference sequence). CDR3 length: 16 residues. The CDR3 DNA sequence: TGTGCCAGCAGTTACTCGATTCACAGGACTAACTATGGCTACACCTTC. It yields the protein CASSYSIHRTNYGYTF.

The chain is built from TRBV6-2 or TRBV6-3 and TRBJ2-3; D is perhaps TRBD2 (6 bases). The V end lost 5 bases, the J end lost 7 bases, and 25 bases lay between the germline ends. Looked up from germline, CDR1 is MNHEY and CDR2 is SVGEGT. This CDR3 has 17 residues. The CDR3 reads CASSHPPGLGFANTQYF. The CDR3 coding sequence is TGTGCCAGCAGTCACCCTCCGGGACTGGGGTTCGCAAATACGCAGTATTTT.

The V and J genes are TRBV20-1 and TRBJ2-1; 10 bases are a match to TRBD2. Trimming removed 0 bases from V and 10 bases from J; junction bases left unmatched: 6. CDR3 length: 14 amino acids. CDR1 DFQATT and CDR2 SNEGSKA come from the germline V gene (reference sequence). The CDR3 protein is CSARDQRGGMEQFF. CDR3 DNA sequence: TGCAGTGCTAGAGATCAGCGGGGGGGAATGGAGCAGTTCTTC.

This clonotype has ten or more counts. This chain uses TRBV10-3 with TRBJ1-2; D gene uncertain. This CDR3 region has 14 residues. Germline-derived CDR1 and CDR2 are ENHRY and SYGVKD. The ends were cut back, 7 bases at V and 5 bases at J, with 17 bases in the middle. CDR3 coding DNA: TGTGCCATCATGCCGGGCCTAGTCAATTATGGCTACACCTTC. Translated, it gives CAIMPGLVNYGYTF.

This clonotype was seen a few times. J is TRBJ1-1 and V is TRBV27; D is ambiguous. This CDR3 has 14 residues. Germline values: CDR1 MNHEY, CDR2 SMNVEV (reference sequence). Trimming shortened V by 7 bases and J by 5 bases, and 17 bases separated the two germline ends. The CDR3, as DNA: TGTGCCAGCACTGAGGGCGGGAAGATGACTGAAGCTTTCTTT. It specifies CASTEGGKMTEAFF.

This clonotype has just one count. The gene calls are TRBV20-1 and TRBJ1-1, with D uncertain. CDR1 and CDR2 from the germline V gene are DFQATT and SNEGSKA (reference sequence). V was clipped by 0 bases and J by 4 bases, with 15 bases between them. The CDR3 sequence is 15 residues long. As DNA, the CDR3 is TGCAGTGCTAGAGATGTTACCGGCTGGGGCACTGAAGCTTTCTTT. Residues: CSARDVTGWGTEAFF.

The CDR3 nucleotides read TGTGCCAGCAGCCAAGGGACAAGGCTCCGGATGGGAGAGACCCAGTACTTC. Amino acids: CASSQGTRLRMGETQYF. This chain connects TRBV5-4 to TRBJ2-5; D is perhaps TRBD1 (6 bases). This CDR3 has 17 residues. Germline values: CDR1 SGHNT, CDR2 YYREEE (reference sequence). V was cut by 4 bases and J by 4 bases, with 23 bases left in between.

The V and J genes are TRBV19 and TRBJ2-1; 10 bases align to TRBD2. Trimming cost V 3 bases and J 4 bases; bases outside gene matches: 3. Germline CDR1 reads LNHDA; CDR2 reads SQIVND (reference sequence). The CDR3 is made up of 15 amino acids. The CDR3 reads CASSISGGIYNEQFF. DNA of the CDR3: TGTGCCAGTAGTATTAGCGGGGGGATATACAATGAGCAGTTCTTC.

In its sample, this clonotype was seen once. The rearrangement links TRBV5-5 to TRBJ2-4; TRBD1 is a possible D gene (6 bases). V dropped 4 bases and J dropped 13 bases, with 21 bases sitting between them. The CDR3 runs to 14 residues. From germline, CDR1 is SGHKS and CDR2 YYEKEE (reference sequence). DNA of the CDR3: TGTGCCAGCAGCCCAGGGGACAATTCCTACAAGCAGTACTTC. Residues: CASSPGDNSYKQYF.

This rearrangement joins TRBV4-3 to TRBJ1-1, with 9 nucleotides matching TRBD1. This CDR3 contains 20 residues. The V gene end was trimmed by 0 bases and the J gene end by 0 bases; junction bases not matched to a gene: 14. Germline V gene data show CDR1 as LGHNA and CDR2 as YSLEER. The CDR3 is CASSQDFTSWDRELNTEAFF. Written as DNA, the CDR3 is TGCGCCAGCAGCCAAGATTTTACCAGTTGGGACAGGGAACTGAACACTGAAGCTTTCTTT.

This clonotype appeared a few times. The chain carries TRBV5-1 and TRBJ2-7, with TRBD2 as a possible D gene (5 bases). Germline CDR1 is SGHRS and CDR2 is YFSETQ. The V gene lost 2 bases and the J gene lost 7 bases, with 10 bases spanning the gap. The CDR3 is made up of 12 amino acids. Here the CDR3 DNA reads TGCGCCAGCAGCTTCACAGAGGGAGAGCAGTACTTC. Translating it yields CASSFTEGEQYF. The full variable domain, rest sourced from reference TRBV5-1 and TRBJ2-7, is KAGVTQTPRYLIKTRGQQVTLSCSPISGHRSVSWYQQTPGQGLQFLFEYFSETQRNKGNFPGRFSGRQFSNSRSEMNVSTLELGDSALYLCASSFTEGEQYFGPGTRLTVT.

The chain employs TRBV6-6 and TRBJ1-2; D is uncertain. Germline V gene lookup returns CDR1 MNHNY and CDR2 SVGAGI (reference sequence). This CDR3 contains 13 residues. Deletions cut 5 bases from V and 6 bases from J, with 13 bases between. The CDR3: CASSTDDFDGYTF. As DNA, the CDR3 is TGTGCCAGCAGTACGGACGACTTCGATGGCTACACCTTC.